The 25 T cell receptor beta chains given below trace back to one sample, sequenced in a study of cytomegalovirus exposure and HLA in healthy donors. The PCR made use of 60 Vbeta and 13 Jbeta primers. Method: immunoSEQ multiplex PCR; TCRdb's copy keeps in-frame clones and lacks some. The sample lists tens of thousands of clones, around 80% occurring once. The sample consisted of PBMCs. All receptors come from a man aged 35-49 years in good health and CMV-seronegative.

The chain has TRBV7-2 and TRBJ2-5, with 8 bases lining up with TRBD2. The CDR3 has 11 amino acids. The V and J ends lost 5 bases and 13 bases, in that order; junction bases with no gene match: 6. Per germline, CDR1 SGHTA and CDR2 FQGNSA. CDR3 nucleotide sequence: TGTGCCAGCAGCCCCCCGGGAGGGCCGTACTTC. This translates into CASSPPGGPYF.

The DNA of the CDR3 is TGCGCCAGCAGCTTCGGGGACAGGGAATCCGGGGAGCTGTTTTTT. This encodes CASSFGDRESGELFF. The chain employs TRBV5-1 and TRBJ2-2, with 9 bases that match TRBD1. Trimming cost V 2 bases and J 6 bases; bases outside gene matches: 5. Germline lookup yields CDR1 SGHRS and CDR2 YFSETQ. The CDR3 is made up of 15 amino acids.

The V gene is TRBV7-2, the J gene TRBJ2-5; 8 nucleotides align to TRBD2. The CDR3 spans 16 residues. From germline, CDR1 is SGHTA and CDR2 FQGNSA. V shed 5 bases and J 9 bases; nucleotides not matched to a gene: 17. The CDR3 DNA is TGTGCCAGCAGCCCCCAGGGCGGGGGGCCTGGGGAGGCCCAGTACTTC. This encodes CASSPQGGGPGEAQYF. Based on the CDR3 plus reference TRBV7-2 and TRBJ2-5, the full variable domain is GAGVSQSPSNKVTEKGKDVELRCDPISGHTALYWYRQSLGQGLEFLIYFQGNSAPDKSGLPSDRFSAERTGGSVSTLTIQRTQQEDSAVYLCASSPQGGGPGEAQYFGPGTRLLVL.

This chain joins TRBV11-2 and TRBJ2-3, with TRBD2 as a possible D gene (7 bases). The length of the CDR3 is 16 residues. Germline V gives CDR1 SGHAT, CDR2 FQNNGV. Between the trimmed V and J ends, which lost 3 bases and 3 bases, there was a span of 16 bases. The CDR3, as DNA: TGTGCCAGCAGCTTTTCTGGGGGGGGCGAGACAGATACGCAGTATTTT. Its translation is CASSFSGGGETDTQYF. Full variable domain (outside the CDR3, taken from reference TRBV11-2 and TRBJ2-3): EAGVAQSPRYKIIEKRQSVAFWCNPISGHATLYWYQQILGQGPKLLIQFQNNGVVDDSQLPKDRFSAERLKGVDSTLKIQPAKLEDSAVYLCASSFSGGGETDTQYFGPGTRLTVL.

The chain combines TRBV11-1 with TRBJ2-7; D is perhaps TRBD2 (6 bases). The germline V gene encodes CDR1 SGHAT and CDR2 FQDESV (reference sequence). Trimming pared 5 bases from V and 4 bases from J, leaving 18 bases between. The CDR3 contains 15 residues. The CDR3 is CASSPNPGVEYEQYF. The CDR3 DNA sequence: TGTGCCAGCAGCCCAAACCCGGGAGTGGAGTACGAGCAGTACTTC.

The chain is built from TRBV4-2 and TRBJ2-7, with 7 bases fitting TRBD2. V was clipped by 3 bases and J by 2 bases; unmatched bases: 10. Germline CDR1 reads LGHNA; CDR2 reads YNFKEQ. There are 16 residues in the CDR3. CDR3 DNA sequence: TGTGCCAGCAGCCAGGGGGGAATAGCGGGCCCCTACGAGCAGTACTTC. Protein sequence: CASSQGGIAGPYEQYF.

CDR3 loop: CASSQPGQGDHEQYF. CDR3 coding DNA: TGTGCCAGCAGCCAACCGGGACAGGGCGACCACGAGCAGTACTTC. The chain employs TRBV7-9 and TRBJ2-5; 9 nucleotides line up with TRBD1. The J call may be mistaken, given a closer DNA end match to TRBJ2-7. The germline V gene has CDR1 SEHNR and CDR2 FQNEAQ (reference sequence). The CDR3 is 15 amino acids.

The V and J genes are TRBV7-2 and TRBJ2-3, with no clear D. The CDR3 length is 15 residues. Trimming removed 4 bases at V and 1 base at J, with 12 bases between. Germline V CDR1 and CDR2: SGHTA, FQGNSA. The CDR3 nucleotides are TGTGCCAGCAGCTCCTCCTCGACTGGCACAGATACGCAGTATTTT. Its translation: CASSSSSTGTDTQYF.

The chain carries TRBV5-1 and TRBJ1-5, with 8 bases lining up with TRBD1. CDR3 length: 15 amino acids. Germline CDR1 and CDR2: SGHRS and YFSETQ. Trimming cost V 4 bases and J 6 bases; bases outside gene matches: 9. The CDR3 reads CASSPGQGPSQPQHF. The CDR3 DNA reads as TGCGCCAGCAGCCCCGGACAGGGTCCGAGTCAGCCCCAGCATTTT.

V is TRBV7-9 and J is TRBJ2-5; the match to TRBD2 covers 12 bases. The DNA end favors TRBJ2-7, so the J call may be wrong. Germline values: CDR1 SEHNR, CDR2 FQNEAQ (reference sequence). The CDR3 runs to 16 residues. CDR3 protein: CASSTPSGRAFHEQYF. DNA of the CDR3: TGTGCCAGCAGTACCCCTAGCGGGAGGGCGTTCCACGAGCAGTACTTC.

V usage is TRBV5-1 and J usage is TRBJ2-3; tentative D call: TRBD2 (5 bases). V was cut by 0 bases and J by 6 bases, with 11 bases left in between. Germline V CDR1 and CDR2: SGHRS, YFSETQ. The CDR3 extends over 14 amino acids. The CDR3 DNA reads TGCGCCAGCAGCTTGGGATCGGAGGTTGATACGCAGTATTTT. As protein: CASSLGSEVDTQYF.

This clone was seen just once. This rearrangement joins TRBV7-9 to TRBJ2-7, with 10 positions matching TRBD1. Per the germline V gene, CDR1 is SEHNR and CDR2 is FQNEAQ (reference sequence). The J segment lost 4 bases and the V segment lost 10 bases, leaving 13 bases of the junction unmatched. This CDR3 contains 15 residues. CDR3 sequence (DNA): TGTGCCACCCGACCTAACCGGGACAGGGGATACGAGCAGTACTTC. Translated, it gives CATRPNRDRGYEQYF.

The CDR3 protein is CASSQGRRTQETQYF. The CDR3 DNA sequence: TGTGCCAGCAGCCAGGGAAGGCGGACGCAAGAGACCCAGTACTTC. The chain employs TRBV11-1 and TRBJ2-5; D possibly corresponds to TRBD1 (5 bases). CDR1 is SGHAT and CDR2 is FQDESV in the germline V gene (reference sequence). There are 15 residues in the CDR3. Between the trimmed V and J ends, which lost 5 bases and 2 bases, there was a span of 15 bases.

The chain combines TRBV2 with TRBJ1-5; D is uncertain. This CDR3 is built from 16 residues. Germline V gene lookup returns CDR1 SNHLY and CDR2 FYNNEI. V dropped 0 bases and J dropped 6 bases, with 15 bases sitting between them. CDR3 region: CASSEAQLGAGQPQHF. The CDR3 region has the DNA TGTGCCAGCAGTGAAGCGCAGCTGGGTGCGGGTCAGCCCCAGCATTTT.

The chain joins TRBV5-8 to TRBJ2-7, with D possibly matching TRBD2 (7 bases). The CDR3 spans 15 residues. Germline values: CDR1 SGHTS, CDR2 YDEGEE. Trimming removed 0 bases at V and 3 bases at J, with 13 bases between. As DNA, the CDR3 is TGTGCCAGCAGCTTGGCTGGGGGGGGCAACTACGAGCAGTACTTC. It encodes CASSLAGGGNYEQYF.

This chain links TRBV9 with TRBJ1-2; 11 bases match TRBD1. V shed 4 bases and J 5 bases; nucleotides not matched to a gene: 4. CDR1 is SGDLS, CDR2 YYNGEE, per germline. This CDR3 spans 14 amino acids. CDR3 protein: CASSPDRGPYGYTF. CDR3 in DNA: TGTGCCAGCAGCCCGGACAGGGGGCCGTATGGCTACACCTTC.

The chain couples TRBV6-1 to TRBJ2-3, with D hard to call. Germline lookup yields CDR1 MNHNS and CDR2 SASEGT. This CDR3 comprises 12 residues. Trimming left V 6 bases short and J 4 bases short, with 8 bases between. Here the CDR3 DNA reads TGTGCCAGCAGCGATACTTCAGATACGCAGTATTTT. It specifies CASSDTSDTQYF.

V usage is TRBV4-1 and J usage is TRBJ1-1, with D tentatively TRBD1 (5 bases). The germline CDR1 and CDR2 sequences are MGHRA and YSYEKL. The length of the CDR3 is 15 residues. The V end lost 0 bases, the J end lost 4 bases, and 12 bases lay between the germline ends. DNA of the CDR3: TGCGCCAGCAGCCAAGATCAGGGTCTGTTCACTGAAGCTTTCTTT. Translated, it gives CASSQDQGLFTEAFF.

The chain employs TRBV5-5 and TRBJ2-1; 9 bases align to TRBD2. The CDR3 runs to 16 residues. Per the germline V gene, CDR1 is SGHKS and CDR2 is YYEKEE (reference sequence). The V segment lost 0 bases and the J segment 9 bases; nucleotides outside the gene matches: 10. The CDR3 here is CASSLVGSGGPREQFF. DNA for the CDR3: TGTGCCAGCAGCTTGGTTGGTAGCGGGGGTCCGCGTGAGCAGTTCTTC. Using reference TRBV5-5 and TRBJ2-1 for the parts outside the CDR3, the full variable domain is DAGVTQSPTHLIKTRGQQVTLRCSPISGHKSVSWYQQVLGQGPQFIFQYYEKEERGRGNFPDRFSARQFPNYSSELNVNALLLGDSALYLCASSLVGSGGPREQFFGPGTRLTVL.

The CDR3 nucleotides read TGTGCCAGCAGAATAGCGGGAGGGTACGAGCAGTACTTC. Amino acids: CASRIAGGYEQYF. V usage is TRBV7-2 and J usage is TRBJ2-5, with TRBD2 identical over 11 bases. The closer fit of TRBJ2-7 to the DNA end suggests the J call may be wrong. Germline lookup yields CDR1 SGHTA and CDR2 FQGNSA. The CDR3 consists of 13 residues.

This clone was counted a single time. The rearrangement links TRBV9 to TRBJ2-1, with 13 bases matching TRBD2. Germline V gene lookup returns CDR1 SGDLS and CDR2 YYNGEE. The J segment lost 1 base and the V segment lost 3 bases, leaving 7 bases of the junction unmatched. The CDR3 spans 18 residues. Here the CDR3 DNA reads TGTGCCAGCAGCGCCCAGACTAGCGGGAGGACGTCCTACAATGAGCAGTTCTTC. This codes for CASSAQTSGRTSYNEQFF.

This chain joins TRBV10-2 and TRBJ2-1, with 9 bases lining up with TRBD2. CDR1 and CDR2 from the germline V gene are WSHSY and SAAADI. V dropped 7 bases and J dropped 5; count of bases not matched to a gene: 9. This CDR3 has 15 residues. The CDR3 DNA is TGCGCCAGCACTATGAGCGGGGGGCTTAACAATGAGCAGTTCTTC. It codes for CASTMSGGLNNEQFF.

CDR3 region: CASSLAGGAGDTQYF. The CDR3 nucleotides are TGTGCCAGCAGCTTAGCGGGGGGGGCCGGAGATACGCAGTATTTT. The chain recombines TRBV7-6 with TRBJ2-3; D possibly corresponds to TRBD2 (7 bases). The length of the CDR3 is 15 residues. In germline, CDR1 is SGHVS, CDR2 FNYEAQ. V shed 0 bases and J shed 5 bases, with 12 bases lying between them.

This chain connects TRBV7-2 to TRBJ1-1; possible D gene TRBD1, 6 bases. This CDR3 has 15 amino acids. CDR1 is SGHTA, CDR2 FQGNSA, per germline. V shed 4 bases and J shed 1 base, with 13 bases lying between them. The CDR3 region has the DNA TGTGCCAGCAGCTGGGACATCTCGGGGAACACTGAAGCTTTCTTT. This sequence encodes CASSWDISGNTEAFF.

This chain uses TRBV7-9 with TRBJ2-7, with D tentatively TRBD1 (6 bases). Per the germline V gene, CDR1 is SEHNR and CDR2 is FQNEAQ (reference sequence). The CDR3 is made up of 14 amino acids. V was shortened by 5 bases and J by 5 bases, with 16 bases between the two germline ends. CDR3 bases: TGTGCCAGCAGCGACGAGTGGACAGTACACGAGCAGTACTTC. It codes for CASSDEWTVHEQYF. Looking up the rest from reference TRBV7-9 and TRBJ2-7 gives the full variable domain: DTGVSQNPRHKITKRGQNVTFRCDPISEHNRLYWYRQTLGQGPEFLTYFQNEAQLEKSRLLSDRFSAERPKGSFSTLEIQRTEQGDSAMYLCASSDEWTVHEQYFGPGTRLTVT.